This record concerns one T cell receptor beta chain sequence. Produced via immunoSEQ multiplex PCR; TCRdb's table is partial and in-frame only. The sample comprises roughly 1,600,000 clones, about 98.5% of which are singletons, and around 0.33% rests with the top ten. The sample originates from a study of shared clonotypes between healthy human individuals. The CDR3 is 16 amino acids. Germline CDR1 LNHDA, CDR2 SQIVND (reference sequence). V was clipped by 3 bases and J by 2 bases, with 14 bases between them. Sequencing used naive CD4+ T cells sorted from blood. The subset is: CD45RA+ positively selected. This receptor was obtained from a man aged 25 to 40 in good health. The genes are TRBV19 and TRBJ1-5; D not certain. The CDR3 nucleotides read TGTGCCAGTAGTATCTGGGAGGGTTCGGGCAATCAGCCCCAGCATTTT. It yields the protein CASSIWEGSGNQPQHF.